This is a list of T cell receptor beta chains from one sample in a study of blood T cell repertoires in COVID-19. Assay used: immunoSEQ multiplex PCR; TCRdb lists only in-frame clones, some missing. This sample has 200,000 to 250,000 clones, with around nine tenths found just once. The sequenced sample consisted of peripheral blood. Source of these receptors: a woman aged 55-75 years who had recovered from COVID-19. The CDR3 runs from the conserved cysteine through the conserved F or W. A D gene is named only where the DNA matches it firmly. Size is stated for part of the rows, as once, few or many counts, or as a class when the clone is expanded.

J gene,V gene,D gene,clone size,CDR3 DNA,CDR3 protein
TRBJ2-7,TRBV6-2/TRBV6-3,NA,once,TGTGCCAGCAGTTGGTTTGGGGCGTACTACGAGCAGTACTTC,CASSWFGAYYEQYF
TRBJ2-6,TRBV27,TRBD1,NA,TGTGCCAGCAGTTTCAGGGCAGGGGGCAGTTCTGGGGCCAACGTCCTGACTTTC,CASSFRAGGSSGANVLTF
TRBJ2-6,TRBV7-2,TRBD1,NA,TGTGCCAGCAGCTTACGGACAGGGTCTGGGGCCAACGTCCTGACTTTC,CASSLRTGSGANVLTF
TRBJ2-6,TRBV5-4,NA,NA,TGTGCCAGCAGCCAAGGGGGGGCTGGGGCCAACGTCCTGACTTTC,CASSQGGAGANVLTF
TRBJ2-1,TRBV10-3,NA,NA,TGTGCCATCATGGAGGGAGCAACCTACAATGAGCAGTTCTTC,CAIMEGATYNEQFF
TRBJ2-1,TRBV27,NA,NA,TGTGCCAGCAGTTTTCAAGCGCCAGGGTACAATGAGCAGTTCTTC,CASSFQAPGYNEQFF
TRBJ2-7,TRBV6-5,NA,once,TGTGCCAGCAGTTACTCGAGGAGGCATCCCTCATACGAGCAGTACTTC,CASSYSRRHPSYEQYF
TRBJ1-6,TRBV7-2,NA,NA,TGTGCCAGCAGCTTAGTTGCGGTAAATTCACCCCTCCACTTT,CASSLVAVNSPLHF
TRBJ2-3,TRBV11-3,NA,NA,TGTGCCAGCAGCTTACTAGCCACACCCACAGATACGCAGTATTTT,CASSLLATPTDTQYF
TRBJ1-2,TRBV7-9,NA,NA,TGTGCCAGCAGCCCTGGACTTTTAAACTATGGCTACACCTTC,CASSPGLLNYGYTF
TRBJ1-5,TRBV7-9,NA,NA,TGTGCCAGCAGCTTAGGGTCAGGGGATAGCAATCAGCCCCAGCATTTT,CASSLGSGDSNQPQHF
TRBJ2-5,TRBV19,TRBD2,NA,TGTGCCAGTAGTATTTGGACTAGCGGGCAAGAGACCCAGTACTTC,CASSIWTSGQETQYF
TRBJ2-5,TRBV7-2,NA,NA,TGTGCCAGCAGCTTGACCGGGGGTGCTGAGACCCAGTACTTC,CASSLTGGAETQYF
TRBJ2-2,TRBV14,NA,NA,TGTGCCAGCAGCCAGGGCGTGAACACCGGGGAGCTGTTTTTT,CASSQGVNTGELFF